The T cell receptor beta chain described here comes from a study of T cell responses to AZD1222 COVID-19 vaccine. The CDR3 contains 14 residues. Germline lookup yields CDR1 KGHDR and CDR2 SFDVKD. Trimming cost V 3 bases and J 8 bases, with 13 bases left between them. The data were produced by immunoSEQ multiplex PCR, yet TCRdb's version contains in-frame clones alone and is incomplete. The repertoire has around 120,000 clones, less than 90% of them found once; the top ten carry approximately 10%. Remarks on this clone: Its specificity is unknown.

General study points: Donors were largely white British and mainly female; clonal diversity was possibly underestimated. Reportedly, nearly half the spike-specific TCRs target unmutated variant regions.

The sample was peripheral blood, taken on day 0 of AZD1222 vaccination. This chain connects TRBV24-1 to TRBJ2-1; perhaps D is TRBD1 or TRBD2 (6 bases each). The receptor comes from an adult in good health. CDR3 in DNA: TGTGCCACCAGTGATCGTCGGGGGCTCCATGAGCAGTTCTTC. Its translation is CATSDRRGLHEQFF.